The source of this TCR beta chain is a study of blood T cell repertoires in COVID-19 (dated by TCRdb to the early 2020s). For context, the study as a whole: Collaborator samples came from the United States, Italy and Spain and covered acute and convalescent phases of COVID-19. The prospective study material was composed of cDNA or gDNA derived from T cells, B-cell-depleted T cells, or PBMCs. Deeply sampled blood TCRbeta repertoires from subjects exposed to, actively infected with, or recovered from COVID-19 were included in the dataset. A freely available public database, intended as a resource for researchers studying the immune response to SARS-CoV-2, is where the repertoires were released. The samples were drawn from two sources: the first 160 participants of the ongoing ImmuneRACE study, and 950 to 1,500 subjects contributed by 6 global collaborators. Nearly every sample came with metadata listing a de-identified subject ID, COVID-19 status, age in years and sex. Where HLA class I and class II types were available, the types were taken from metadata supplied by the sample provider, not from assay-based typing. Overall study results and their limits: The quantity of clinical and demographic metadata differed by source and by participant and was supplied without curation.

The CDR3 spans 16 residues, from the cysteine through the phenylalanine. Only CDR3 DNA remains: 48 bases, in frame from the first base. After removal of 5 bases from V and 9 bases from J, the junction retains 11 bases not matched to a gene. The germline V gene (reference sequence) yields MNHEY for CDR1 and SMNVEV for CDR2. This clone was counted between two and nine times. No antigen is known for it. No clone much larger than this one lies a single base away; base qualities are absent. Each collaborating institution followed its own protocols to collect whole blood in K2EDTA tubes. For TCRbeta analysis, collaborators shipped samples as frozen whole blood, isolated PBMCs, or DNA extracted from either of those sample types. The immunoSEQ Assay, a bias-controlled multiplex PCR, was used to amplify TCRbeta CDR3 regions from genomic DNA. The original methods were these. The number of nucleated cells in each sample was estimated from the amplification of reference gene primers within the assay. To quantify the absolute abundance of each unique TCRbeta CDR3 rearrangement, sequence reads were collapsed and filtered. For each sample, productive Simpson clonality was calculated by taking the square root of Simpson's diversity index across productive rearrangements. In TCRdb, the immuneACCESS table is reduced to in-frame sequences with V and J assigned. These tables do not hold every clone; where another copy was compared, an unresolved V gene accounts for under half, and the others remain unexplained. The DNA gave D and trimming, while V, J and clone size come from that table. The sample table lists fewer than 200,000 clones, over 60% of them with a count of one. The ten largest clones represent 3.5% to 4.5% of the sample.

Sequenced sample: peripheral blood. The source of this sequence is a woman older than 75 with acute or convalescent COVID-19. Rearrangement joined TRBV27 to TRBJ2-2, with TRBD2 matching 11 junction bases. The DNA is TGTGCCAGCAGTATACTAACTAGCGGGAGTACAAGGGAGCTGTTTTTT. Its protein reads: CASSILTSGSTRELFF.